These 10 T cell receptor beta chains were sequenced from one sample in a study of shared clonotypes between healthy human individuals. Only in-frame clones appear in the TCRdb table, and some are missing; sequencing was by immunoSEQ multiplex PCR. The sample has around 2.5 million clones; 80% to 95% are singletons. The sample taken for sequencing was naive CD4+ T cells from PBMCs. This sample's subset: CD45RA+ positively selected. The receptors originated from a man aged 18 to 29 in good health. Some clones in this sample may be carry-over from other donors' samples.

DNA for the CDR3: TGTGCCAGCAGCCAACTTGACAGGGATAACTATGGCTACACCTTC. Translating it yields CASSQLDRDNYGYTF. The V and J genes are TRBV5-4 and TRBJ1-2; 7 nucleotides align to TRBD1. Unmatched junction bases numbered 7, after V lost 4 bases and J lost 1 base. The germline V gene encodes CDR1 SGHNT and CDR2 YYREEE (reference sequence). This CDR3 contains 15 residues.

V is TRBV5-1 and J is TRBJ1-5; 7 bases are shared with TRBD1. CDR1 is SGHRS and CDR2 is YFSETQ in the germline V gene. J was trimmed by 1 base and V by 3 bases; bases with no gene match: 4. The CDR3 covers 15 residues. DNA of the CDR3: TGCGCCAGCAGCTGGGACAGCCCGAGCAATCAGCCCCAGCATTTT. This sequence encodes CASSWDSPSNQPQHF.

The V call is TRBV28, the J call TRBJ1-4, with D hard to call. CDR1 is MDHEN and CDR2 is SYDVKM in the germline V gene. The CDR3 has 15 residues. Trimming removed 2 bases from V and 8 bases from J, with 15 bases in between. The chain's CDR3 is CASSLKGLGQEKLFF. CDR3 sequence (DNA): TGTGCCAGCAGTTTAAAGGGTTTGGGCCAGGAAAAACTGTTTTTT.

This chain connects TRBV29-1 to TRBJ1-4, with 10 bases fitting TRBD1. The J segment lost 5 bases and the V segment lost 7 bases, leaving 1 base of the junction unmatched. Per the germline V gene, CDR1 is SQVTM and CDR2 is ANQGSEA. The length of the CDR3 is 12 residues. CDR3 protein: CSGTGGNEKLFF. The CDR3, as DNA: TGCAGCGGGACAGGGGGGAATGAAAAACTGTTTTTT. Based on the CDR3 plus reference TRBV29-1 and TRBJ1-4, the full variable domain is SAVISQKPSRDICQRGTSLTIQCQVDSQVTMMFWYRQQPGQSLTLIATANQGSEATYESGFVIDKFPISRPNLTFSTLTVSNMSPEDSSIYLCSGTGGNEKLFFGSGTQLSVL.

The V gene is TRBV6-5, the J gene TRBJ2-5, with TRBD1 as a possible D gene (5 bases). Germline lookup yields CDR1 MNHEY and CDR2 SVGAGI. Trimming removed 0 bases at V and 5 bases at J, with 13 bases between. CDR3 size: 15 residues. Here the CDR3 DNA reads TGTGCCAGCAGTTACTCGCCAGGGCTTCCCGAGACCCAGTACTTC. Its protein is CASSYSPGLPETQYF.

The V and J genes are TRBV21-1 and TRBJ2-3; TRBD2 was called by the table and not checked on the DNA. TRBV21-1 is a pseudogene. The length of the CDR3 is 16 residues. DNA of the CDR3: TGTGCCAGCACCGGAGGAGGCCCCGGAGCGCCAGATACGCAGTATTTT. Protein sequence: CASTGGGPGAPDTQYF.

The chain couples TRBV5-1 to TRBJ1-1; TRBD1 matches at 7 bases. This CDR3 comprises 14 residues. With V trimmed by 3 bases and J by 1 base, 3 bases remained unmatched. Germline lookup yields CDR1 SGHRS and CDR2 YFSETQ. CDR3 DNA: TGCGCCAGCAGCTCGGGACAGAAGAACACTGAAGCTTTCTTT. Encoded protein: CASSSGQKNTEAFF.

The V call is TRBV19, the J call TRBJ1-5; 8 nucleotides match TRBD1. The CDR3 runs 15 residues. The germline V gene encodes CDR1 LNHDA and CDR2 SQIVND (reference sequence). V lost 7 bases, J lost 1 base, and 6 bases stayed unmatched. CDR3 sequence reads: CASILQGGSNQPQHF. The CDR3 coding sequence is TGTGCCAGTATCCTACAGGGGGGAAGCAATCAGCCCCAGCATTTT.

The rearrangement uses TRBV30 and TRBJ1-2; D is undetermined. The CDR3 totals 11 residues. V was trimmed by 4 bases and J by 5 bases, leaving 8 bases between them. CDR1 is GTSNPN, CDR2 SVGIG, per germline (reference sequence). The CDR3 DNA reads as TGTGCCTGGACAACAGCTTATGGCTACACCTTC. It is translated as CAWTTAYGYTF.

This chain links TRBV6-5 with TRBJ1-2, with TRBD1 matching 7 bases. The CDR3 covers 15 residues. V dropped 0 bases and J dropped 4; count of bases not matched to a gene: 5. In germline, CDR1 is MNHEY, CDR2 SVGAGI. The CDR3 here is CASSYSYRGSYGYTF. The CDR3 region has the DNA TGTGCCAGCAGTTACTCTTACAGGGGTAGCTATGGCTACACCTTC.